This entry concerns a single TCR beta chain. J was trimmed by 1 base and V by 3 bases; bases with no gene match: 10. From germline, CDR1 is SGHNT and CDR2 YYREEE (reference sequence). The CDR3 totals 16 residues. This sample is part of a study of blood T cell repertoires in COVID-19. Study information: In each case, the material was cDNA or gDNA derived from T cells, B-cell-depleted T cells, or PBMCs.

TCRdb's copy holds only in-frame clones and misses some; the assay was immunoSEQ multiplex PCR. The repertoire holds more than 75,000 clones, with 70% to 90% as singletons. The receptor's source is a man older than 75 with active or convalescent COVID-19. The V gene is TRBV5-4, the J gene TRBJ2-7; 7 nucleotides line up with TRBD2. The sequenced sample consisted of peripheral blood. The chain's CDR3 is CASSYGGASGSYEQYF. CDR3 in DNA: TGTGCCAGCAGCTATGGTGGGGCTAGCGGTTCCTACGAGCAGTACTTC.